Each of the 21 T cell receptor beta chains below was sequenced from the same sample in a study of a mutant IDH1 vaccine in newly diagnosed glioma. Method: immunoSEQ multiplex PCR; TCRdb's copy keeps in-frame clones and lacks some. The sample shows roughly 60,000 clones, about 84% of them seen only once. Time point of the sample: week 11, during vaccination. Doses consisted of 300 ug of mutant IDH1 20-mer peptide each, paired with topical imiquimod. No antigen is known for these receptors. The sequencing used PBMCs, collected from a glioma patient whose treatment included an IDH1 peptide vaccine. These TCRs come from a man in his thirties or forties with glioma.

The rearrangement links TRBV7-9 to TRBJ2-5; the match to TRBD1 covers 12 bases. Germline V gene data show CDR1 as SEHNR and CDR2 as FQNEAQ (reference sequence). This CDR3 is built from 15 residues. Trimming cost V 4 bases and J 5 bases; bases outside gene matches: 5. CDR3 nucleotides: TGTGCCAGCAGCTACGGGACAGGGGGCAGTGAGACCCAGTACTTC. It is translated as CASSYGTGGSETQYF. Full variable domain (missing parts from reference TRBV7-9 and TRBJ2-5): DTGVSQNPRHKITKRGQNVTFRCDPISEHNRLYWYRQTLGQGPEFLTYFQNEAQLEKSRLLSDRFSAERPKGSFSTLEIQRTEQGDSAMYLCASSYGTGGSETQYFGPGTRLLVL.

The CDR3 sequence: CASTLTGGYEQYF. Written as DNA, the CDR3 is TGTGCCAGCACCCTGACAGGCGGCTACGAGCAGTACTTC. The chain carries TRBV5-6 and TRBJ2-7; D is perhaps TRBD1 (6 bases). CDR3 length: 13 residues. Germline V gene lookup returns CDR1 SGHDT and CDR2 YYEEEE. V shed 6 bases and J shed 3 bases, with 13 bases lying between them.

The rearrangement links TRBV5-4 to TRBJ1-1, with D perhaps matching TRBD1 (6 bases). The CDR3 length is 16 residues. V lost 4 bases to trimming and J lost 3 bases, with 19 bases between them. Germline CDR1 and CDR2: SGHNT and YYREEE (reference sequence). In DNA, the CDR3 is TGTGCCAGCAGCCGTACAGGGTACAGAGGGGACACTGAAGCTTTCTTT. It is translated as CASSRTGYRGDTEAFF.

This chain uses TRBV7-2 with TRBJ2-5; possibly TRBD2 for D (7 bases). The V and J ends lost 3 bases and 5 bases respectively, with 16 bases between them. The CDR3 has 15 residues. Germline V gives CDR1 SGHTA, CDR2 FQGNSA. This CDR3 reads CASSFYGGLGETQYF. CDR3 nucleotide sequence: TGTGCCAGCAGCTTTTACGGGGGGCTTGGGGAGACCCAGTACTTC.

The chain is built from TRBV19 and TRBJ2-1; D is possibly TRBD1 (5 bases). This CDR3 has 12 amino acids. Germline V gene lookup returns CDR1 LNHDA and CDR2 SQIVND (reference sequence). V dropped 7 bases and J dropped 6 bases, with 10 bases sitting between them. The CDR3 region has the DNA TGTGCCAGTAAGCAGGGATCCAATGAGCAGTTCTTC. It encodes CASKQGSNEQFF.

The chain couples TRBV7-9 to TRBJ1-2; D is possibly TRBD1 (6 bases). The CDR3 has 17 amino acids. V was clipped by 0 bases and J by 7 bases, with 21 bases between them. Looked up from germline, CDR1 is SEHNR and CDR2 is FQNEAQ (reference sequence). In DNA form, the CDR3 reads TGTGCCAGCAGCTTAGCTAAGGACAGCACTCCTGCCGGTGGCTACACCTTC. It encodes CASSLAKDSTPAGGYTF. Full variable domain (rest looked up from reference TRBV7-9 and TRBJ1-2): DTGVSQNPRHKITKRGQNVTFRCDPISEHNRLYWYRQTLGQGPEFLTYFQNEAQLEKSRLLSDRFSAERPKGSFSTLEIQRTEQGDSAMYLCASSLAKDSTPAGGYTFGSGTRLTVV.

The genes are TRBV11-3 and TRBJ2-2, with 9 bases fitting TRBD2. J was trimmed by 5 bases and V by 4 bases; bases with no gene match: 8. CDR3 length equals 16 residues. In germline, CDR1 is SGHNT, CDR2 YENEEA. CDR3 sequence: CASSSSAGGGTGELFF. The CDR3 DNA is TGTGCCAGCAGCTCGTCAGCGGGAGGAGGGACCGGGGAGCTGTTTTTT.

The gene calls are TRBV23-1 and TRBJ2-1, with D perhaps TRBD1 (6 bases). TRBV23-1 is an ORF; its function is uncertain. Between the trimmed V and J ends, which lost 8 bases and 4 bases, there was a span of 12 bases. The CDR3 runs to 13 residues. The CDR3 DNA reads TGCGCCAGCGTACAGGGAGCGTACAATGAGCAGTTCTTC. Amino acids: CASVQGAYNEQFF.

V gene TRBV30 combines with J gene TRBJ2-5, with D possibly called TRBD1 or TRBD2 (6 bases each). The CDR3 contains 16 residues. Per germline, CDR1 GTSNPN and CDR2 SVGIG (reference sequence). Trimming removed 2 bases from V and 5 bases from J, with 21 bases in between. The CDR3 region has the DNA TGTGCCTGGAGTACTCCCGGGGGCCCGGGGGACGAGACCCAGTACTTC. Its protein is CAWSTPGGPGDETQYF.

The chain employs TRBV11-2 and TRBJ1-4; D is uncertain. This CDR3 has 14 residues. V lost 0 bases and J lost 7, with 9 bases in between. Looked up from germline, CDR1 is SGHAT and CDR2 is FQNNGV. CDR3 DNA sequence: TGTGCCAGCAGCTTAGATCGGCTGGGTGAAAAACTGTTTTTT. It encodes CASSLDRLGEKLFF. Looking up the rest from reference TRBV11-2 and TRBJ1-4 gives the full variable domain: EAGVAQSPRYKIIEKRQSVAFWCNPISGHATLYWYQQILGQGPKLLIQFQNNGVVDDSQLPKDRFSAERLKGVDSTLKIQPAKLEDSAVYLCASSLDRLGEKLFFGSGTQLSVL.

V is TRBV11-2 and J is TRBJ2-7; D perhaps matches TRBD2 (5 bases). The CDR3 loop spans 12 amino acids. Germline assignment: CDR1 SGHAT and CDR2 FQNNGV. Trimming removed 5 bases at V and 4 bases at J, with 9 bases between. CDR3 amino acids: CASSRSGYEQYF. The CDR3 DNA sequence: TGTGCCAGCAGCCGCTCGGGATACGAGCAGTACTTC.

The gene calls are TRBV5-4 and TRBJ2-5; D assignment may be TRBD1 or TRBD2 (5 bases each). The CDR3 spans 14 residues. Trimming cost V 0 bases and J 5 bases, with 11 bases left between them. Germline loops: CDR1 SGHNT, CDR2 YYREEE (reference sequence). The CDR3 nucleotides read TGTGCCAGCAGCTTGGTGGGGGTCGGGGAGACCCAGTACTTC. It is translated as CASSLVGVGETQYF.

J is TRBJ2-2 and V is TRBV6-6; no clear D gene. Trimming left V 0 bases short and J 4 bases short, with 3 bases between. The length of the CDR3 is 13 residues. Per the germline V gene, CDR1 is MNHNY and CDR2 is SVGAGI (reference sequence). The CDR3 region has the DNA TGTGCCAGCAGTTACTCTTCCACCGGGGAGCTGTTTTTT. It codes for CASSYSSTGELFF.

The chain joins TRBV5-1 to TRBJ1-1; no firm D call. Between the trimmed V and J ends, which lost 4 bases and 1 base, there was a span of 11 bases. Germline V gene sequence: CDR1 SGHRS, CDR2 YFSETQ. This CDR3 has 14 amino acids. Here the CDR3 DNA reads TGCGCCAGCAGCCGCGACGGTTCGAACACTGAAGCTTTCTTT. It translates to CASSRDGSNTEAFF.

The chain carries TRBV4-2 and TRBJ1-6; unclear D gene. Germline V gene sequence: CDR1 LGHNA, CDR2 YNFKEQ. Trimming cost V 0 bases and J 9 bases, with 12 bases left between them. CDR3 size: 15 residues. CDR3 bases: TGTGCCAGCAGCCAAGATCTGGGGAGACTTTCACCCCTCCACTTT. This gives the protein CASSQDLGRLSPLHF.

This sequence joins TRBV28 and TRBJ2-5; D remains ambiguous. The J call may not be correct, given that the DNA end is closer to TRBJ2-7. Germline V CDR1 and CDR2: MDHEN, SYDVKM. The CDR3 runs 16 residues. This CDR3 reads CASSSPSRSVSYEQYF. The CDR3 DNA is TGTGCCAGCAGTTCCCCGTCTAGGTCGGTATCCTACGAGCAGTACTTC.

This chain uses TRBV7-9 with TRBJ2-7, with TRBD1 matching over 9 bases. CDR3 length: 15 amino acids. V was pared by 0 bases and J by 3 bases, with 3 bases of the junction left unmatched. Germline values: CDR1 SEHNR, CDR2 FQNEAQ (reference sequence). The CDR3 reads CASSLAATGGYEQYF. The DNA for the CDR3 is TGTGCCAGCAGCTTAGCGGCGACAGGGGGCTACGAGCAGTACTTC.

The chain has TRBV10-3 and TRBJ1-1; the match to TRBD1 covers 8 bases. This CDR3 has 16 amino acids. CDR1 is ENHRY, CDR2 SYGVKD, per germline. Trimming took 10 bases from V and 0 from J; bases not matched to a gene: 13. The CDR3 loop is CATARDRKRLNTEAFF. DNA of the CDR3: TGTGCCACTGCCCGGGACAGGAAAAGATTGAACACTGAAGCTTTCTTT.

Only one count was recorded for this clone. The chain employs TRBV27 and TRBJ2-1; weak D call: TRBD2 (6 bases). The germline V gene has CDR1 MNHEY and CDR2 SMNVEV (reference sequence). This CDR3 region has 16 residues. Trimming stripped 10 bases from V and 0 bases from J, with 19 bases between. The DNA for the CDR3 is TGTGCCACCCGGAGGGCGGTAGCGAGCTCCTACAATGAGCAGTTCTTC. Amino acid sequence: CATRRAVASSYNEQFF.

This clone was observed once. The V and J genes are TRBV27 and TRBJ2-2, with no clear D. Germline CDR1 MNHEY, CDR2 SMNVEV (reference sequence). V was pared by 6 bases and J by 0 bases, with 14 bases between. CDR3 length: 16 amino acids. The CDR3: CASRERPSTNTGELFF. As DNA, the CDR3 is TGTGCCAGCAGAGAAAGACCATCAACGAACACCGGGGAGCTGTTTTTT.

This clone was seen just once. The chain links TRBV5-4 to TRBJ1-1, with D perhaps matching TRBD1 (6 bases). The CDR3 is 14 residues long. Germline CDR1 is SGHNT and CDR2 is YYREEE (reference sequence). V was cut by 4 bases and J by 4 bases, with 14 bases left in between. CDR3 region: CASSRGSRPTEAFF. The DNA of the CDR3 is TGTGCCAGCAGCAGGGGGTCCAGACCCACTGAAGCTTTCTTT.